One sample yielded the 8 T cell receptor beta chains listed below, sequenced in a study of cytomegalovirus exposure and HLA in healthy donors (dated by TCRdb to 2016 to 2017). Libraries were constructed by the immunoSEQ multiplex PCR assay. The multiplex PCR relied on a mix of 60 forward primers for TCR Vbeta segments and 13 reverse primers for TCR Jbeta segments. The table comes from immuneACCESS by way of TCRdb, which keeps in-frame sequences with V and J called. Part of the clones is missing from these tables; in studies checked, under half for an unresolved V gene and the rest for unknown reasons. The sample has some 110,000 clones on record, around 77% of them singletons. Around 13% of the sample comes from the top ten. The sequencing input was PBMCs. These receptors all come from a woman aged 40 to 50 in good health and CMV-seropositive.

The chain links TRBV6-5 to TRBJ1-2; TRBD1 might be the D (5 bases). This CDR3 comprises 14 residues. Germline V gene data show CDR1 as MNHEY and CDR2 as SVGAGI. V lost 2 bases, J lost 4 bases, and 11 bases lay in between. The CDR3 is CASSYGGNVYGYTF. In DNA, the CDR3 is TGTGCCAGCAGTTACGGGGGGAATGTCTATGGCTACACCTTC.

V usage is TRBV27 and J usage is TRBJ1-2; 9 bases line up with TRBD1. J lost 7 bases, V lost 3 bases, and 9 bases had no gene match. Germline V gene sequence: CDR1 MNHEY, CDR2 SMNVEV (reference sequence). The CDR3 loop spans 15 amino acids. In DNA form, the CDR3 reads TGTGCCAGCAGTTTTTCCGGACAGGGGATGGGTGGCTACACCTTC. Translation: CASSFSGQGMGGYTF.

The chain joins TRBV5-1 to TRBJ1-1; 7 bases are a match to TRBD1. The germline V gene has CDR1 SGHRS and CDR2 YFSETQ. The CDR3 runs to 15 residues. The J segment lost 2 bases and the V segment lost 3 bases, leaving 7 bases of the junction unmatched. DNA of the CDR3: TGCGCCAGCAGCTCCACGACAGGGTTCAACACTGAAGCTTTCTTT. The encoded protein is CASSSTTGFNTEAFF.

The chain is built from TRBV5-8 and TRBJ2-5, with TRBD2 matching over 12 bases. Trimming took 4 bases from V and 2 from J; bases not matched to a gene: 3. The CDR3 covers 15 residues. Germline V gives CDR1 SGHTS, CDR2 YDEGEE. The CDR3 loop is CASSPGLAGQETQYF. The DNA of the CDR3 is TGTGCCAGCAGCCCCGGACTAGCGGGACAAGAGACCCAGTACTTC.

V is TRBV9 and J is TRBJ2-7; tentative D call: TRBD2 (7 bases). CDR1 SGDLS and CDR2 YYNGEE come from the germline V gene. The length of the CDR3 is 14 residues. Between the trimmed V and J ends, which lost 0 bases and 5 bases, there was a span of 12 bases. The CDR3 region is CASSVGGGTNEQYF. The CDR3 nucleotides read TGTGCCAGCAGCGTAGGGGGGGGCACCAACGAGCAGTACTTC.

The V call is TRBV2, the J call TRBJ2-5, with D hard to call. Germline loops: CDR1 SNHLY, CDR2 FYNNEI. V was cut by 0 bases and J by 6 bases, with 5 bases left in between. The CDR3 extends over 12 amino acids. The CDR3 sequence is CASSEARQTQYF. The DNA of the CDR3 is TGTGCCAGCAGTGAAGCGCGGCAGACCCAGTACTTC.

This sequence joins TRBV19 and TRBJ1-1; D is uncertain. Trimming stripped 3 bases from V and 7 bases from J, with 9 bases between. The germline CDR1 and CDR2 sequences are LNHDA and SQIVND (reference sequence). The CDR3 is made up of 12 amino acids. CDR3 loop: CASSMAGGEAFF. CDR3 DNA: TGTGCCAGTAGTATGGCAGGTGGTGAAGCTTTCTTT. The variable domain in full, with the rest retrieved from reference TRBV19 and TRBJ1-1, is DGGITQSPKYLFRKEGQNVTLSCEQNLNHDAMYWYRQDPGQGLRLIYYSQIVNDFQKGDIAEGYSVSREKKESFPLTVTSAQKNPTAFYLCASSMAGGEAFFGQGTRLTVV.

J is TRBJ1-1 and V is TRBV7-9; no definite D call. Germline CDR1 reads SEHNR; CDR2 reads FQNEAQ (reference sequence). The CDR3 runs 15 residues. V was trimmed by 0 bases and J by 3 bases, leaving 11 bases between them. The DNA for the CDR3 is TGTGCCAGCAGCTTAGCTGGTGGGAGGGACACTGAAGCTTTCTTT. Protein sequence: CASSLAGGRDTEAFF.